These 8 T cell receptor beta chains were sequenced from one sample in a study of CXCR3-negative and CXCR3-positive naive CD8 T cells. 5' RACE with UMI labels generated the TRB cDNA libraries. TCRdb reprocessed the 5' RACE reads and keeps a single row for each CDR3 protein, giving no DNA. The table lists 8,000 to 9,500 distinct CDR3 sequences, with around 1.9% in the top ten. Material: naive CXCR3- CD8+ T cells from blood. Subset in this sample: CD45RO-CCR7+CD27+CD95- naive CD8+ T cells lacking CXCR3 (TNR3-). The receptor set was obtained from a human donor in good health. Some clones in this sample may be carry-over from other donors' samples.

The chain has TRBV11-3 and TRBJ1-1. CDR1 and CDR2 (germline): SGHNT, YENEEA. The CDR3 is 13 amino acids. CDR3 sequence: CASSPVPNTEAFF.

The gene calls are TRBV5-1 and TRBJ2-2; the D call of TRBD1 rests on TCRdb alone, since no DNA is present to check it. Germline lookup yields CDR1 SGHRS and CDR2 YFSETQ. CDR3 size: 16 residues. The chain's CDR3 is CASSLAGTDYTGELFF.

The V gene is TRBV28, the J gene TRBJ2-3; no DNA is available, so the TRBD2 call from TCRdb remains unchecked. This CDR3 comprises 16 residues. CDR1 MDHEN and CDR2 SYDVKM come from the germline V gene. The CDR3 sequence: CASSSKREPSTDTQYF.

In terms of frequency, this clonotype is medium-sized. The chain carries TRBV20-1 and TRBJ1-1. The CDR3 totals 14 residues. Per germline, CDR1 DFQATT and CDR2 SNEGSKA (reference sequence). CDR3 region: CSARDSGSVTEAFF.

This clonotype is labeled medium-sized based on frequency. This rearrangement joins TRBV11-2 to TRBJ2-7; TCRdb's assignment of TRBD2 cannot be checked, as there is no DNA. The length of the CDR3 is 17 residues. Germline values: CDR1 SGHAT, CDR2 FQNNGV. The chain's CDR3 is CASSPHPGLVFDYEQYF.

This clonotype is medium-sized (0.01 to 0.1%) by frequency. V is TRBV5-1 and J is TRBJ2-2; TCRdb calls TRBD1, which cannot be checked without DNA. Germline V gives CDR1 SGHRS, CDR2 YFSETQ. The CDR3 covers 18 residues. The CDR3: CASRRPRDRAIFTGELFF.

The chain employs TRBV15 and TRBJ2-1; with no DNA, the TCRdb D assignment of TRBD1 cannot be verified. There are 13 residues in the CDR3. Germline V lookup: CDR1 LNHNV, CDR2 YYDKDF (reference sequence). Here the CDR3 reads CATSSSRANEQFF.

The chain couples TRBV3-1 to TRBJ2-1; checking the TCRdb D call of TRBD2 is not possible without DNA. The CDR3 spans 14 residues. From germline, CDR1 is LGHDT and CDR2 YNNKEL (reference sequence). CDR3 amino acids: CASSRPSRADEQFF.